The next 6 T cell receptor beta chains were all read from a single sample in a study of T cells of healthy individuals. TCRdb called the 5' RACE reads again in MiXCR, with one record for every CDR3 protein. The sample shows 60,000 to 80,000 distinct CDR3 sequences, 16% of them seen only once. The source is a human donor in good health.

This clonotype came up a few times. This chain uses TRBV7-9 with TRBJ1-2; D is unresolved. Germline assignment: CDR1 SEHNR and CDR2 FQNEAQ (reference sequence). V shed 2 bases and J shed 4 bases, with 20 bases lying between them. The CDR3 loop spans 17 amino acids. The CDR3 region is CASSLFGRGPDAYGYTF. CDR3 sequence (DNA): TGTGCCAGCAGCTTATTCGGGCGAGGTCCCGACGCCTATGGCTACACCTTC.

This clonotype was seen at least ten times. The V and J genes are TRBV15 and TRBJ2-7; the D call may be TRBD1 or TRBD2 (5 bases each). Looked up from germline, CDR1 is LNHNV and CDR2 is YYDKDF (reference sequence). Trimming took 5 bases from V and 2 from J, leaving 13 bases between them. The CDR3 consists of 14 residues. CDR3: CATSPRDGTYEQYF. The CDR3 DNA reads TGTGCCACCAGCCCTCGGGACGGGACCTACGAGCAGTACTTC.

The sample holds many counts of this clonotype. V and J are TRBV6-4 and TRBJ2-2; maybe TRBD1 (6 bases). Germline V lookup: CDR1 MRHNA, CDR2 SNTAGT. The CDR3 totals 15 residues. V was pared by 6 bases and J by 4 bases, with 15 bases between. CDR3: CASSPGQDGTGELFF. The CDR3 DNA reads as TGTGCCAGCAGCCCGGGACAAGACGGCACCGGGGAGCTGTTTTTT.

This clonotype has more than one count but fewer than ten. J is TRBJ1-5 and V is TRBV7-2, with a possible D match to TRBD1 (5 bases). The germline V gene encodes CDR1 SGHTA and CDR2 FQGNSA. The ends were cut back, 0 bases at V and 9 bases at J, with 15 bases in the middle. There are 15 residues in the CDR3. This chain's CDR3 is CASSLAGTGIRPQHF. The CDR3 DNA sequence: TGTGCCAGCAGCTTAGCGGGCACAGGTATTCGGCCCCAGCATTTT.

This clonotype was counted between two and nine times. The CDR3 DNA sequence: TGTGCCAGCAGCGCCTCACTGGGACGAGGGACTGAAGCTTTCTTT. Residues: CASSASLGRGTEAFF. J is TRBJ1-1 and V is TRBV9, with D possibly being TRBD1 (5 bases). Trimming stripped 3 bases from V and 5 bases from J, with 17 bases between. The CDR3 contains 15 residues. The V gene's germline CDR1 is SGDLS and CDR2 YYNGEE.

This clonotype was found many times. The chain joins TRBV25-1 to TRBJ1-5; D remains unclear. Germline CDR1 reads MGHDK; CDR2 reads SYGVNS. The CDR3 covers 14 residues. The V end was cut by 4 bases, the J end by 3 bases, with 10 bases between. CDR3: CASSGHTVNQPQHF. CDR3 DNA sequence: TGTGCCAGCAGTGGGCACACCGTCAATCAGCCCCAGCATTTT.